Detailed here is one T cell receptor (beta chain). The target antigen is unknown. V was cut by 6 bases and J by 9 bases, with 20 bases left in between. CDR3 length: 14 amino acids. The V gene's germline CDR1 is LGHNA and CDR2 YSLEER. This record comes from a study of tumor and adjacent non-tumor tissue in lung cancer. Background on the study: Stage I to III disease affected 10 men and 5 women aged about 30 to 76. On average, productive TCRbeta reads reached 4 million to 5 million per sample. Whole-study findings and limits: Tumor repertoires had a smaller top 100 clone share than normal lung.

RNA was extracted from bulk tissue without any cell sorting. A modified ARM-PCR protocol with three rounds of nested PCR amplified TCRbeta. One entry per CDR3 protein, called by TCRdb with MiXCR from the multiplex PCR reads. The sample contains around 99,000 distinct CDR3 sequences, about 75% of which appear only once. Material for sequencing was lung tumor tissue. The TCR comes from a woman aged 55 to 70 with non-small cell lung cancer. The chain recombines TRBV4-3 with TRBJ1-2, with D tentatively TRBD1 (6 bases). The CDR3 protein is CASSPLTGSYRYTF. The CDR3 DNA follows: TGCGCCAGCAGTCCTCTGACAGGATCATATCGCTACACCTTC.